The entry below describes one TCR beta chain. The sample belongs to a study of cytomegalovirus exposure and HLA in healthy donors. In the PCR, 60 Vbeta and 13 Jbeta primers were used. TCRdb keeps only in-frame clones here, not all; method: immunoSEQ multiplex PCR. This sample has 200,000 to 250,000 clones; 85% to 90% occur once, and the top ten carry over 1%. The source material was PBMCs. This receptor was obtained from a human donor in good health.

The CDR3 nucleotides read TGTGCCAGCAGCTTTAGCGTGCTCGGGGAGCTGTTTTTT. It encodes CASSFSVLGELFF. The rearrangement uses TRBV7-2 and TRBJ2-2; D perhaps matches TRBD2 (5 bases). Germline V gene data show CDR1 as SGHTA and CDR2 as FQGNSA. This CDR3 is 13 amino acids long. The germline V and J ends were trimmed by 3 bases and 7 bases, with 9 bases remaining between them.